Below, 14 T cell receptor beta chains from the same sample are listed, as sequenced in a study of identical twins. TCRdb used MiXCR to reprocess the 5' RACE reads, holding one entry per CDR3 protein. Of approximately 210,000 distinct CDR3 sequences in the sample, roughly 15% were seen once. These data were likewise used in another study, on T cells expressing NK-cell markers.

The sample was CD8+ T cells sorted from blood. These receptors all stem from a woman aged 18-30 years in good health.

This clonotype has only a few counts. The V gene is TRBV30, the J gene TRBJ2-7; D unclear. The length of the CDR3 is 11 residues. Germline CDR1 GTSNPN, CDR2 SVGIG (reference sequence). The V end lost 0 bases, the J end lost 7 bases, and 7 bases lay between the germline ends. CDR3 nucleotide sequence: TGTGCCTGGAGTGTTGCCTGGGAGCAGTACTTC. It codes for CAWSVAWEQYF.

This clonotype occurred a few times. The chain joins TRBV5-1 to TRBJ1-1, with 7 bases lining up with TRBD1. Germline trimming cut 2 bases from V and 12 bases from J; bases unmatched to any gene: 4. CDR1 and CDR2 from the germline V gene are SGHRS and YFSETQ. The CDR3 has 11 amino acids. CDR3 region: CASSLTGETFF. The CDR3 coding sequence is TGCGCCAGCAGCTTAACAGGGGAGACTTTCTTT.

This chain links TRBV7-9 with TRBJ2-1, with 8 bases aligning to TRBD1. This CDR3 has 13 amino acids. Germline CDR1 SEHNR, CDR2 FQNEAQ (reference sequence). V gave up 5 bases and J gave up 6 bases; unmatched junction bases: 3. The CDR3 is CASSGGQGNEQFF. The CDR3 region has the DNA TGTGCCAGCAGCGGAGGACAGGGCAATGAGCAGTTCTTC.

The chain employs TRBV12-3 or TRBV12-4 and TRBJ1-1, with D unresolved. V was pared by 5 bases and J by 8 bases, with 6 bases between. The CDR3 is made up of 10 amino acids. CDR3 amino acids: CASSKLEAFF. The CDR3 coding sequence is TGTGCCAGCAGTAAACTAGAAGCTTTCTTT.

This clonotype has more than one count but fewer than ten. The gene calls are TRBV4-3 and TRBJ2-1; D unresolved. CDR3 length: 14 amino acids. Germline V gives CDR1 LGHNA, CDR2 YSLEER. V was clipped by 0 bases and J by 7 bases, with 10 bases between them. Here the CDR3 DNA reads TGCGCCAGCAGCCAAGACAGTGCCGGGAATGAGCAGTTCTTC. As protein: CASSQDSAGNEQFF.

This clonotype came up a few times. The CDR3 region has the DNA TGTGCCAGCAGTTTGATCGGGGTTGGAGAGCAGTTCTTC. It codes for CASSLIGVGEQFF. The rearrangement uses TRBV28 and TRBJ2-1, with a weak D call TRBD2 (5 bases). This CDR3 region has 13 residues. CDR1 and CDR2 from the germline V gene are MDHEN and SYDVKM. Between the trimmed V and J ends, which lost 3 bases and 10 bases, there was a span of 13 bases.

The J gene is TRBJ1-1, the V gene TRBV11-3; TRBD1 might be the D (6 bases). This CDR3 comprises 15 residues. CDR1 and CDR2 from the germline V gene are SGHNT and YENEEA. The V end lost 1 base, the J end lost 0 bases, and 9 bases lay between the germline ends. The CDR3 region is CASSLGGAMNTEAFF. The CDR3 DNA is TGTGCCAGCAGCTTAGGGGGGGCTATGAACACTGAAGCTTTCTTT.

This clonotype was counted between two and nine times. V gene TRBV6-2 or TRBV6-3 combines with J gene TRBJ1-2; D gene uncertain. Germline values: CDR1 MNHEY, CDR2 SVGEGT. The CDR3 length is 16 residues. Trimming shortened V by 0 bases and J by 0 bases, and 11 bases separated the two germline ends. The DNA of the CDR3 is TGTGCCAGCAGTTACTCGGCAGACCTACCTAACTATGGCTACACCTTC. The encoded protein is CASSYSADLPNYGYTF.

This clonotype was observed a few times. V usage is TRBV27 and J usage is TRBJ2-7; either TRBD1 or TRBD2 may fit D (5 bases each). The germline V gene encodes CDR1 MNHEY and CDR2 SMNVEV (reference sequence). The V gene lost 0 bases and the J gene lost 2 bases, with 11 bases spanning the gap. This CDR3 has 15 residues. The CDR3 region is CASSLSGELPYEQYF. CDR3 DNA sequence: TGTGCCAGCAGTTTATCAGGGGAGCTCCCCTACGAGCAGTACTTC.

This clonotype showed up just a few times. V and J are TRBV7-9 and TRBJ2-7; no clear D gene. This CDR3 is built from 13 residues. Trimming shortened V by 1 base and J by 3 bases, and 7 bases separated the two germline ends. From germline, CDR1 is SEHNR and CDR2 FQNEAQ (reference sequence). CDR3 loop: CASSLDNFYEQYF. CDR3 DNA: TGTGCCAGCAGCTTAGATAACTTCTACGAGCAGTACTTC.

V is TRBV4-3 and J is TRBJ2-1; 13 bases line up with TRBD2. The CDR3 covers 19 residues. With 0 bases clipped from V and 0 bases from J, the junction kept 5 bases outside the gene matches. Germline values: CDR1 LGHNA, CDR2 YSLEER. CDR3 nucleotide sequence: TGCGCCAGCAGCCAAGAGGGACTAGCGGGACTCACCTCCTACAATGAGCAGTTCTTC. Translated: CASSQEGLAGLTSYNEQFF.

The chain is built from TRBV5-1 and TRBJ1-1, with D unresolved. V gave up 0 bases and J gave up 5 bases, with 11 bases separating them. Germline CDR1 reads SGHRS; CDR2 reads YFSETQ. This CDR3 contains 14 residues. CDR3 amino acids: CASSLAEGNTEAFF. DNA of the CDR3: TGCGCCAGCAGCTTGGCCGAAGGGAATACTGAAGCTTTCTTT. The full variable domain, rest sourced from reference TRBV5-1 and TRBJ1-1, is KAGVTQTPRYLIKTRGQQVTLSCSPISGHRSVSWYQQTPGQGLQFLFEYFSETQRNKGNFPGRFSGRQFSNSRSEMNVSTLELGDSALYLCASSLAEGNTEAFFGQGTRLTVV.

This sequence joins TRBV6-1 and TRBJ1-3; 7 bases are shared with TRBD1. The CDR3 runs 15 residues. Germline-derived CDR1 and CDR2 are MNHNS and SASEGT. Losses at the gene ends were 6 bases for V and 8 bases for J; bases not matched to a gene: 13. The CDR3 spells CASSATGAGSDTIYF. The CDR3 DNA reads TGTGCCAGCAGCGCCACAGGGGCCGGGTCGGACACCATATATTTT.

This clonotype has only a few counts. This chain connects TRBV19 to TRBJ1-1; a weak D match, TRBD1 (6 bases). V dropped 10 bases and J dropped 14 bases, with 20 bases sitting between them. Germline CDR1 LNHDA, CDR2 SQIVND (reference sequence). The CDR3 is 11 amino acids. The CDR3 region has the DNA TGTGCCACCCGGGCGGGGGCGCTTTCCTTCTTT. It yields the protein CATRAGALSFF.